This T cell receptor beta chain was sequenced during a study of radiotherapy plus CTLA-4 blockade in lung cancer. Study as a whole: Among all patients, 15% to 20% showed objective responses, while about 31% had disease control.

For this clone: The antigen is unknown.

TCRdb's copy holds only in-frame clones and misses some; the assay was immunoSEQ multiplex PCR. The profile shows tens of thousands of clones, 60% to 85% of them singletons. Study results and caveats: After radiotherapy and ipilimumab, tumor-derived clones expanded in peripheral blood. Among reported predictors of response, early blood T cell clone dynamics with interferon-beta performed best.

With ipilimumab providing CTLA-4 blockade, focal radiation was administered to patients who had chemo-refractory metastatic non-small-cell lung cancer. This CDR3 is built from 15 residues. The germline CDR1 and CDR2 sequences are MDHEN and SYDVKM. V was pared by 7 bases and J by 4 bases, with 10 bases of the junction left unmatched. The TCR sequence derives from a human donor with non-small cell lung cancer that progressed on radiotherapy plus ipilimumab. The V call is TRBV28, the J call TRBJ1-3; 7 nucleotides agree with TRBD1. Sequencing was performed on peripheral blood, taken from a patient treated with radiotherapy plus ipilimumab. CDR3 sequence (DNA): TGTGCCAGCACATTAGACGGGACAGTGGGAAACACCATATATTTT. The encoded protein is CASTLDGTVGNTIYF.